One and the same sample provided the 26 T cell receptor beta chains below, sequenced in a study of shared clonotypes between healthy human individuals. The assay was immunoSEQ multiplex PCR, and TCRdb's table has in-frame clones only and misses some. The sample lists 2 million or so clones; 85% to 95% were seen once. Naive CD8 isolation took CD45RO-negative cells positively selected for CCR7 and excluded terminally differentiated effector memory CD45RA+ cells. The sample comprised naive CD8+ T cells sorted from blood. The receptors derive from a man aged 18 to 30 in good health.

This clone appeared a single time. The chain is built from TRBV7-9 and TRBJ1-4; TRBD1 matches at 10 bases. The ends lost 4 bases at V and 7 bases at J; junction bases unmatched: 3. The germline CDR1 and CDR2 sequences are SEHNR and FQNEAQ (reference sequence). The CDR3 sequence is 14 residues long. The CDR3 DNA follows: TGTGCCAGCAGCTCTGGGACAGGGGCTGAAAAACTGTTTTTT. Amino acid sequence: CASSSGTGAEKLFF. Full variable domain (outside the CDR3, taken from reference TRBV7-9 and TRBJ1-4): DTGVSQNPRHKITKRGQNVTFRCDPISEHNRLYWYRQTLGQGPEFLTYFQNEAQLEKSRLLSDRFSAERPKGSFSTLEIQRTEQGDSAMYLCASSSGTGAEKLFFGSGTQLSVL.

Turning to this clone: The sample holds other DNA sequences that translate to the same CDR3. The rearrangement uses TRBV9 and TRBJ2-7; the D is unclear. The CDR3 contains 14 residues. V was shortened by 0 bases and J by 2 bases, with 9 bases between the two germline ends. Germline CDR1 reads SGDLS; CDR2 reads YYNGEE. The CDR3 region has the DNA TGTGCCAGCAGCGTAGGAGGCCTGGCCTACGAGCAGTACTTC. Translation gives CASSVGGLAYEQYF.

The CDR3, as DNA: TGTGCCGTGGCTTGGGACACCGGGGAGCTGTTTTTT. Encoded protein: CAVAWDTGELFF. This rearrangement joins TRBV19 to TRBJ2-2, with D hard to call. This CDR3 comprises 12 residues. V lost 11 bases, J lost 3 bases, and 10 bases lay in between. Germline CDR1 LNHDA, CDR2 SQIVND (reference sequence).

This clone was detected only once. The CDR3 nucleotides read TGTGCCAGCAGCCCCACTAGCGGGGCCCGCTACGAGCAGTACTTC. Its protein product is CASSPTSGARYEQYF. The rearrangement uses TRBV14 and TRBJ2-7, with TRBD2 matching over 10 bases. Trimming cost V 4 bases and J 3 bases; bases outside gene matches: 6. In germline, CDR1 is SGHDN, CDR2 FVKESK. The CDR3 totals 15 residues.

This clone appeared a single time. This chain joins TRBV2 and TRBJ1-4, with D hard to call. The CDR3 is 14 residues long. The ends were cut back, 11 bases at V and 3 bases at J, with 16 bases in the middle. CDR1 is SNHLY, CDR2 FYNNEI, per germline. The DNA for the CDR3 is TGTGCCGGACGGGCGGAGGGCGCTAATGAAAAACTGTTTTTT. Translated, it gives CAGRAEGANEKLFF.

The chain combines TRBV28 with TRBJ2-7; a weak D match, TRBD1 (6 bases). V dropped 3 bases and J dropped 4 bases, with 10 bases sitting between them. Germline-derived CDR1 and CDR2 are MDHEN and SYDVKM. This CDR3 has 13 residues. The CDR3 DNA follows: TGTGCCAGCAGTTTCGCCGGACAGTACGAGCAGTACTTC. Protein: CASSFAGQYEQYF.

Details on this clone: This sample also contains other DNA sequences that code for the same CDR3. The rearrangement links TRBV30 to TRBJ2-2, with D perhaps TRBD1 (6 bases). Germline V gene lookup returns CDR1 GTSNPN and CDR2 SVGIG (reference sequence). The CDR3 is 14 residues long. V was pared by 0 bases and J by 2 bases, with 7 bases between. The CDR3 DNA follows: TGTGCCTGGAGTGTACAGGGAAACACCGGGGAGCTGTTTTTT. Encoded protein: CAWSVQGNTGELFF. Looking up the rest from reference TRBV30 and TRBJ2-2 gives the full variable domain: SQTIHQWPATLVQPVGSPLSLECTVEGTSNPNLYWYRQAAGRGLQLLFYSVGIGQISSEVPQNLSASRPQDRQFILSSKKLLLSDSGFYLCAWSVQGNTGELFFGEGSRLTVL.

As regards this clone: Other DNA sequences from this sample encode an identical CDR3 as well. The chain combines TRBV27 with TRBJ1-1; the D is unclear. This CDR3 comprises 13 residues. V gave up 3 bases and J gave up 2 bases, with 7 bases separating them. CDR1 MNHEY and CDR2 SMNVEV come from the germline V gene (reference sequence). In DNA, the CDR3 is TGTGCCAGCAGTTTCGCAGAAAACACTGAAGCTTTCTTT. Amino acids: CASSFAENTEAFF.

About this clone: This specimen includes other DNA sequences encoding the same CDR3. The chain uses TRBV9 and TRBJ2-7; 9 bases are shared with TRBD2. V was clipped by 0 bases and J by 2 bases; unmatched bases: 3. The CDR3 covers 15 residues. Germline assignment: CDR1 SGDLS and CDR2 YYNGEE. In DNA, the CDR3 is TGTGCCAGCAGCGTAGACCCTAGCGGGGCCTACGAGCAGTACTTC. Translation: CASSVDPSGAYEQYF. The entire variable domain, with the rest obtained from reference TRBV9 and TRBJ2-7, is as follows: DSGVTQTPKHLITATGQRVTLRCSPRSGDLSVYWYQQSLDQGLQFLIQYYNGEERAKGNILERFSAQQFPDLHSELNLSSLELGDSALYFCASSVDPSGAYEQYFGPGTRLTVT.

The chain carries TRBV4-1 and TRBJ2-1, with D possibly TRBD2 on 5 matching bases. This CDR3 has 13 residues. V was trimmed by 3 bases and J by 9 bases, leaving 12 bases between them. The germline gives CDR1 MGHRA, CDR2 YSYEKL. The CDR3 loop reads CASSHYEGSEQFF. Here the CDR3 DNA reads TGCGCCAGCAGCCATTACGAGGGCAGTGAGCAGTTCTTC.

This chain uses TRBV5-5 with TRBJ2-7; the match to TRBD2 covers 7 bases. The CDR3 totals 14 residues. V lost 0 bases, J lost 2 bases, and 2 bases stayed unmatched. The germline V gene has CDR1 SGHKS and CDR2 YYEKEE (reference sequence). In DNA form, the CDR3 reads TGTGCCAGCAGCTTGGTGGGAGGGACCTACGAGCAGTACTTC. Residues: CASSLVGGTYEQYF.

The chain is built from TRBV2 and TRBJ2-1; D uncertain. Trimming took off 1 base at V and 3 bases at J, with 1 base between the two ends. CDR3 length: 12 amino acids. Germline CDR1 and CDR2: SNHLY and FYNNEI. The CDR3 protein is CASSEDYNEQFF. CDR3 in DNA: TGTGCCAGCAGTGAAGACTACAATGAGCAGTTCTTC.

This sequence joins TRBV11-2 and TRBJ1-6; 7 positions agree with TRBD1. With 4 bases clipped from V and 10 bases from J, the junction kept 7 bases outside the gene matches. CDR3 length: 14 amino acids. The germline V gene encodes CDR1 SGHAT and CDR2 FQNNGV. For the CDR3, the DNA is TGTGCCAGCAGCTATGAACCACAGGGGTCACCCCTCCACTTT. Encoded protein: CASSYEPQGSPLHF.

The chain joins TRBV5-6 to TRBJ1-1; D possibly corresponds to TRBD1 (6 bases). The CDR3 has 14 residues. The V end was cut by 4 bases, the J end by 6 bases, with 16 bases between. Per germline, CDR1 SGHDT and CDR2 YYEEEE. The DNA for the CDR3 is TGTGCCAGCAGCCAAACAGGGAGTGGATCTGAAGCTTTCTTT. Protein sequence: CASSQTGSGSEAFF.

The chain couples TRBV5-6 to TRBJ2-3; D unresolved. The CDR3 runs to 13 residues. Germline CDR1 is SGHDT and CDR2 is YYEEEE. V was trimmed by 3 bases and J by 6 bases, leaving 11 bases between them. The CDR3 is CASSYDDPDTQYF. As DNA, the CDR3 is TGTGCCAGCAGCTACGATGATCCGGATACGCAGTATTTT.

The CDR3 region is CASSQRGGETQYF. CDR3 DNA: TGTGCCAGCAGCCAAAGAGGAGGAGAGACCCAGTACTTC. The chain couples TRBV13 to TRBJ2-5; a possible D gene is TRBD2 (5 bases). The CDR3 runs 13 residues. The germline V and J ends were trimmed by 5 bases and 4 bases, with 11 bases remaining between them. The germline V gene has CDR1 PRHDT and CDR2 FYEKMQ (reference sequence).

This clone was observed a single time. The J gene is TRBJ2-7, the V gene TRBV11-2, with D possibly TRBD1 on 7 matching bases. V lost 5 bases and J 3 bases, leaving 17 bases between the germline ends. This CDR3 region has 15 residues. Germline V CDR1 and CDR2: SGHAT, FQNNGV. The DNA for the CDR3 is TGTGCCAGCAGCACAGGGGCAGGGGGACTCTACGAGCAGTACTTC. Amino acids: CASSTGAGGLYEQYF. The whole variable domain, filled in from reference TRBV11-2 and TRBJ2-7, reads EAGVAQSPRYKIIEKRQSVAFWCNPISGHATLYWYQQILGQGPKLLIQFQNNGVVDDSQLPKDRFSAERLKGVDSTLKIQPAKLEDSAVYLCASSTGAGGLYEQYFGPGTRLTVT.

For this clone: Other DNA sequences in this specimen translate into the identical CDR3. The V and J genes are TRBV7-9 and TRBJ2-7, with D unresolved. The CDR3 is 12 residues long. Germline V gene sequence: CDR1 SEHNR, CDR2 FQNEAQ (reference sequence). Trimming left V 5 bases short and J 1 base short, with 6 bases between. Here the CDR3 reads CASSPISYEQYF. The CDR3 DNA reads TGTGCCAGCAGCCCCATTTCCTACGAGCAGTACTTC.

The chain is built from TRBV5-6 and TRBJ2-7; D may match TRBD1 or TRBD2 (5 bases each). V was cut by 1 base and J by 5 bases, with 7 bases left in between. The CDR3 is made up of 12 amino acids. The germline gives CDR1 SGHDT, CDR2 YYEEEE. The CDR3 DNA reads as TGTGCCAGCAGCTTGTGGGGGAACGAGCAGTACTTC. Protein: CASSLWGNEQYF.

The CDR3 DNA follows: TGTGCCACCAGCAGAGGCAGCGCGGGCTCCTACGAGCAGTACTTC. Protein: CATSRGSAGSYEQYF. The chain recombines TRBV15 with TRBJ2-7, with a weak D call TRBD2 (5 bases). The length of the CDR3 is 15 residues. Per the germline V gene, CDR1 is LNHNV and CDR2 is YYDKDF (reference sequence). Trimming cost V 1 base and J 0 bases, with 10 bases left between them.

As for this clone: This sample includes further DNA sequences coding for the same CDR3. The rearrangement joins TRBV9 to TRBJ2-3; tentatively, D is TRBD1 (5 bases). Germline CDR1 reads SGDLS; CDR2 reads YYNGEE. Trimming left V 2 bases short and J 6 bases short, with 10 bases between. This CDR3 is built from 13 residues. As DNA, the CDR3 is TGTGCCAGCAGCGTTGGGTCAGGGGATACGCAGTATTTT. Protein product: CASSVGSGDTQYF.

V is TRBV4-3 and J is TRBJ1-4; possible D gene TRBD1, 6 bases. V was pared by 0 bases and J by 6 bases, with 17 bases between. Germline V gene lookup returns CDR1 LGHNA and CDR2 YSLEER. There are 17 residues in the CDR3. CDR3 bases: TGCGCCAGCAGCCAAGATGGGGAGGGGGAAGGCGATGAAAAACTGTTTTTT. This gives the protein CASSQDGEGEGDEKLFF.

This chain's CDR3 is CASSPGDSGNTIYF. In nucleotides, the CDR3 is TGTGCCAGCAGCCCAGGGGACTCTGGAAACACCATATATTTT. This chain uses TRBV11-2 with TRBJ1-3; the D gene is possibly TRBD1 (6 bases). This CDR3 is 14 amino acids long. In germline, CDR1 is SGHAT, CDR2 FQNNGV. The germline V and J ends were trimmed by 5 bases and 0 bases, with 8 bases remaining between them.

The J gene is TRBJ1-1, the V gene TRBV30; 8 bases map to TRBD1. The CDR3 totals 15 residues. V shed 2 bases, J shed 3 bases, and the junction held 8 bases outside the gene matches. The germline gives CDR1 GTSNPN, CDR2 SVGIG (reference sequence). CDR3: CAWSIGQGGDTEAFF. The CDR3 DNA sequence: TGTGCCTGGAGTATCGGACAGGGAGGTGACACTGAAGCTTTCTTT.

A word on this clone: This sample also contains other DNA sequences that code for the same CDR3. The genes are TRBV9 and TRBJ1-2; D is unclear. This CDR3 is 14 amino acids long. V was trimmed by 0 bases and J by 2 bases, leaving 8 bases between them. Germline V gene data show CDR1 as SGDLS and CDR2 as YYNGEE. For the CDR3, the DNA is TGTGCCAGCAGCGTAGGAGGAGGGAACTATGGCTACACCTTC. It codes for CASSVGGGNYGYTF.

The chain is built from TRBV4-3 and TRBJ2-3; TRBD2 aligns across 7 bases. Trimming cost V 0 bases and J 6 bases; bases outside gene matches: 9. Per germline, CDR1 LGHNA and CDR2 YSLEER. This CDR3 contains 16 residues. The CDR3 reads CASSQDGGRVSDTQYF. In DNA, the CDR3 is TGCGCCAGCAGCCAAGATGGGGGGAGGGTCTCCGATACGCAGTATTTT.